These 2 T cell receptor beta chains came from one sample sequenced in a study of blood T cell repertoires in COVID-19. Generated by immunoSEQ multiplex PCR, the TCRdb table keeps only in-frame clones and is missing some. The table shows roughly 250,000 clones, with 80% to 85% occurring only once. Sequencing used peripheral blood. These receptors were collected from an older woman with active or convalescent COVID-19.

Here the CDR3 DNA reads TGTGCCTGGAGCGAGGGGGGCAATCAGCCCCAGCATTTT. It encodes CAWSEGGNQPQHF. The genes are TRBV30 and TRBJ1-5; D might be TRBD1 (6 bases). The CDR3 length is 13 residues. Germline values: CDR1 GTSNPN, CDR2 SVGIG (reference sequence). V dropped 3 bases and J dropped 2 bases, with 8 bases sitting between them.

This chain uses TRBV7-9 with TRBJ2-7; 8 nucleotides align to TRBD2. The length of the CDR3 is 18 residues. The V gene's germline CDR1 is SEHNR and CDR2 FQNEAQ (reference sequence). V gave up 1 base and J gave up 0 bases; unmatched junction bases: 11. The CDR3 loop reads CASSLGGGRPPRSYEQYF. Written as DNA, the CDR3 is TGTGCCAGCAGCTTAGGCGGGGGGCGACCCCCCCGCTCCTACGAGCAGTACTTC.